These 16 T cell receptor beta chains came from one sample sequenced in a study of identical twins. TCRdb passed the 5' RACE reads through MiXCR, listing each CDR3 protein once. The profile shows 420,000 or so distinct CDR3 sequences, approximately 18% of them singletons. Sample: naive T cells sorted from blood. Receptors originate from a man aged 50 to 60 in good health.

This sequence joins TRBV15 and TRBJ1-4; 9 nucleotides agree with TRBD1. The CDR3 is 15 amino acids. CDR1 and CDR2 (germline): LNHNV, YYDKDF (reference sequence). With 1 base clipped from V and 5 bases from J, the junction kept 2 bases outside the gene matches. Here the CDR3 DNA reads TGTGCCACCAGCAGAGCGGGGACAGGGAATGAAAAACTGTTTTTT. It is translated as CATSRAGTGNEKLFF.

This sequence joins TRBV10-3 and TRBJ2-7; 8 positions agree with TRBD1. CDR1 is ENHRY, CDR2 SYGVKD, per germline. The CDR3 is 15 amino acids. Germline trimming cut 6 bases from V and 6 bases from J; bases unmatched to any gene: 13. CDR3 residues: CAISAAGTGGSEQYF. CDR3 bases: TGTGCCATCAGCGCCGCCGGGACAGGAGGATCCGAGCAGTACTTC.

This sequence joins TRBV2 and TRBJ1-2; D possibly corresponds to TRBD1 (6 bases). CDR1 and CDR2 (germline): SNHLY, FYNNEI. The CDR3 extends over 13 amino acids. V was pared by 5 bases and J by 2 bases, with 9 bases between. The CDR3 loop reads CASSYRANYGYTF. In nucleotides, the CDR3 is TGTGCCAGCAGTTACAGGGCAAACTATGGCTACACCTTC.

The rearrangement joins TRBV10-3 to TRBJ1-4; maybe TRBD1 (5 bases). Between the trimmed V and J ends, which lost 6 bases and 0 bases, there was a span of 8 bases. This CDR3 spans 14 amino acids. From germline, CDR1 is ENHRY and CDR2 SYGVKD. The CDR3 bases are TGTGCCATCAGCCTGACAGCAACTAATGAAAAACTGTTTTTT. Translation gives CAISLTATNEKLFF.

The J gene is TRBJ2-1, the V gene TRBV28; no clear D gene. V lost 2 bases and J lost 6, with 8 bases in between. This CDR3 contains 13 residues. Germline V lookup: CDR1 MDHEN, CDR2 SYDVKM. Here the CDR3 reads CASSLNEFNEQFF. The CDR3 DNA reads TGTGCCAGCAGTTTAAATGAGTTCAATGAGCAGTTCTTC.

This clonotype was counted ten times or more. The chain links TRBV7-2 to TRBJ1-1; D gene uncertain. Germline values: CDR1 SGHTA, CDR2 FQGNSA. The V end lost 5 bases, the J end lost 6 bases, and 19 bases lay between the germline ends. This CDR3 contains 15 residues. The CDR3 loop is CASSPEEREEAEAFF. DNA of the CDR3: TGTGCCAGCAGCCCAGAGGAGAGGGAGGAGGCTGAAGCTTTCTTT.

A few counts support this clonotype. The chain combines TRBV5-1 with TRBJ2-5; TRBD1 might be the D (6 bases). The germline V gene has CDR1 SGHRS and CDR2 YFSETQ. The CDR3 contains 15 residues. V was clipped by 3 bases and J by 2 bases, with 14 bases between them. The CDR3 region is CASSSLGTRQETQYF. The CDR3 DNA sequence: TGCGCCAGCAGCTCGTTAGGGACAAGGCAAGAGACCCAGTACTTC.

This clonotype was seen many times. The chain links TRBV19 to TRBJ2-1, with D unresolved. Trimming took off 6 bases at V and 6 bases at J, with 15 bases between the two ends. The V gene's germline CDR1 is LNHDA and CDR2 SQIVND (reference sequence). The CDR3 is 14 amino acids. CDR3 nucleotide sequence: TGTGCCAGTAGGGCAATCGGAGTTGGCAATGAGCAGTTCTTC. Its protein product is CASRAIGVGNEQFF.

This clonotype was observed at least ten times. The DNA of the CDR3 is TGCAGTGCCGCTAGGACAGGGAGGACCGGGGAGCTGTTTTTT. Translation gives CSAARTGRTGELFF. The rearrangement joins TRBV20-1 to TRBJ2-2, with 8 bases fitting TRBD1. V shed 6 bases, J shed 5 bases, and the junction held 8 bases outside the gene matches. Germline V gene data show CDR1 as DFQATT and CDR2 as SNEGSKA (reference sequence). The CDR3 consists of 14 residues.

The CDR3 coding sequence is TGCAGTGCCACCGACGACAGGGGGGAAGCTTTCTTT. It translates to CSATDDRGEAFF. J is TRBJ1-1 and V is TRBV20-1; TRBD1 matches at 9 bases. Germline trimming cut 6 bases from V and 8 bases from J; bases unmatched to any gene: 7. Per the germline V gene, CDR1 is DFQATT and CDR2 is SNEGSKA (reference sequence). CDR3 size: 12 residues.

This clonotype was counted between two and nine times. The J gene is TRBJ2-7, the V gene TRBV5-1; D may correspond to TRBD1 or TRBD2 (5 bases each). V dropped 2 bases and J dropped 3 bases, with 18 bases sitting between them. Germline V gene sequence: CDR1 SGHRS, CDR2 YFSETQ. The CDR3 contains 16 residues. This CDR3 reads CASSFRPGTSLYEQYF. The CDR3 DNA sequence: TGCGCCAGCAGCTTCCGACCCGGGACGTCCCTCTACGAGCAGTACTTC. Drawing the rest from reference TRBV5-1 and TRBJ2-7, the complete variable domain is KAGVTQTPRYLIKTRGQQVTLSCSPISGHRSVSWYQQTPGQGLQFLFEYFSETQRNKGNFPGRFSGRQFSNSRSEMNVSTLELGDSALYLCASSFRPGTSLYEQYFGPGTRLTVT.

The genes are TRBV2 and TRBJ2-2; D is perhaps TRBD2 (5 bases). V shed 6 bases and J shed 9 bases, with 14 bases lying between them. Germline V gene lookup returns CDR1 SNHLY and CDR2 FYNNEI. There are 13 residues in the CDR3. The chain's CDR3 is CASSYTRLRELFF. In DNA form, the CDR3 reads TGTGCCAGCAGCTACACTAGACTGAGGGAGCTGTTTTTT.

J is TRBJ2-5 and V is TRBV21-1; the table's D gene call, TRBD2, was not cross checked with the DNA. TRBV21-1 is recorded as a pseudogene. This CDR3 spans 17 amino acids. The CDR3 DNA follows: TGTGCCAGCAGCATAATAGCGGGAGGGGGGCATCAAGAGACCCAGTACTTC. Translating it yields CASSIIAGGGHQETQYF.

This clonotype showed up just a few times. The chain recombines TRBV20-1 with TRBJ1-2; no reliable D call. The V end lost 6 bases, the J end lost 1 base, and 12 bases lay between the germline ends. The CDR3 is made up of 13 amino acids. Germline V gene sequence: CDR1 DFQATT, CDR2 SNEGSKA (reference sequence). The CDR3 region is CSAHLRINYGYTF. CDR3 coding DNA: TGCAGTGCGCATCTTCGAATTAACTATGGCTACACCTTC.

This clonotype has only a few counts. The V call is TRBV20-1, the J call TRBJ2-1; D uncertain. Germline CDR1 reads DFQATT; CDR2 reads SNEGSKA (reference sequence). V shed 0 bases and J shed 8 bases, with 11 bases lying between them. The CDR3 extends over 13 amino acids. CDR3 amino acids: CSARDQGFYEQFF. The CDR3 bases are TGCAGTGCTAGAGATCAAGGGTTTTATGAGCAGTTCTTC.

V is TRBV29-1 and J is TRBJ2-7; D might be TRBD2 (6 bases). The CDR3 loop spans 15 amino acids. CDR1 is SQVTM, CDR2 ANQGSEA, per germline. V gave up 1 base and J gave up 6 bases, with 19 bases separating them. The CDR3 DNA follows: TGCAGCGTTGAAGGGCCAGGCGGGTGGAGGGGCGAGCAGTACTTC. Translating it yields CSVEGPGGWRGEQYF.